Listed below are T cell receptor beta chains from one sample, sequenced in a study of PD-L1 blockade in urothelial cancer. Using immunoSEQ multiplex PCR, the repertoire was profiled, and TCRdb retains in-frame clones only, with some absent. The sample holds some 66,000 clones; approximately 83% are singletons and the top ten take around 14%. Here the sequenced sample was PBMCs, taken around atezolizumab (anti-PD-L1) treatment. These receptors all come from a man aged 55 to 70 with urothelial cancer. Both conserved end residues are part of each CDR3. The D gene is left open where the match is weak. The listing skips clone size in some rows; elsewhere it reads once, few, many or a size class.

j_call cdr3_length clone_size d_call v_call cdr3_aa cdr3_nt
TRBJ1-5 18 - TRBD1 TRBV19 CASSAPILGQGVRWPQHF TGTGCCAGTAGTGCTCCAATCCTCGGACAGGGGGTAAGGTGGCCCCAGCATTTT
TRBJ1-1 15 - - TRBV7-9 CASSPRDTLNTEAFF TGTGCCAGCAGCCCCCGGGACACCCTTAACACTGAAGCTTTCTTT
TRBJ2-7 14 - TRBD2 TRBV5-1 CASRVGGNSYEQYF TGCGCCAGCAGGGTGGGAGGGAACTCCTACGAGCAGTACTTC
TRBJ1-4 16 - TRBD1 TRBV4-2 CASSHSVQGAGEKLFF TGTGCCAGCAGCCACTCAGTACAGGGGGCAGGTGAAAAACTGTTTTTT
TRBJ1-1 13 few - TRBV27 CASSFLGSAEAFF TGTGCCAGCAGTTTTCTGGGGAGCGCTGAAGCTTTCTTT
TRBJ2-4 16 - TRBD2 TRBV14 CASSQGLAGVINIQYF TGTGCCAGCAGCCAAGGGCTAGCGGGGGTTATCAACATTCAGTACTTC
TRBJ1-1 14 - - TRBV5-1 CASSSSVMNTEAFF TGCGCCAGCAGCTCCTCAGTCATGAACACTGAAGCTTTCTTT
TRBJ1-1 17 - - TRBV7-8 CASSLDLGRDMNTEAFF TGTGCCAGCAGCTTAGACTTGGGCAGGGATATGAACACTGAAGCTTTCTTT
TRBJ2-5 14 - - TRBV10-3 CAIKRGGEQETQYF TGTGCCATCAAGAGGGGGGGGGAACAAGAGACCCAGTACTTC
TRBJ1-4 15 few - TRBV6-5 CASSYSPGMKEKLFF TGTGCCAGCAGTTACTCTCCGGGAATGAAGGAAAAACTGTTTTTT
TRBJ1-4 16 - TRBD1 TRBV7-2 CASSLVPGTDFEKLFF TGTGCCAGCAGCTTAGTACCCGGGACAGACTTTGAAAAACTGTTTTTT
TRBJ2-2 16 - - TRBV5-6 CASSLDATVNTGELFF TGTGCCAGCAGCTTGGACGCAACAGTGAACACCGGGGAGCTGTTTTTT
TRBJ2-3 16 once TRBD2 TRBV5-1 CASSPGLAGGQDTQYF TGCGCCAGCAGCCCGGGACTAGCGGGGGGGCAAGATACGCAGTATTTT
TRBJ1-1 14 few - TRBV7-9 CASSLPYTNTEAFF TGTGCCAGCAGCTTACCTTACACGAACACTGAAGCTTTCTTT
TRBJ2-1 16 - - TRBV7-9 CASSPRRGSLGNEQFF TGTGCCAGCAGCCCCCGGCGGGGTTCCCTTGGGAATGAGCAGTTCTTC
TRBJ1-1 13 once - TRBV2 CASSISMNTEAFF TGTGCCAGCAGTATCTCTATGAACACTGAAGCTTTCTTT
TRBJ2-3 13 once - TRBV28 CASGTQDTDTQYF TGTGCCAGCGGGACTCAGGACACAGATACGCAGTATTTT
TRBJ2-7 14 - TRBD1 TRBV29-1 CSVYGQATSYEQYF TGCAGCGTTTATGGACAGGCGACATCCTACGAGCAGTACTTC
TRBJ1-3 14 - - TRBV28 CASIENLLGNTIYF TGTGCCAGCATTGAGAACCTCTTGGGAAACACCATATATTTT
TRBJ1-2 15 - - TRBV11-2 CASSLDSQGYYGYTF TGTGCCAGCAGCTTAGATAGCCAGGGCTACTATGGCTACACCTTC
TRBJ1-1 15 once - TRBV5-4 CASSLGDGQGTEAFF TGTGCCAGCAGCTTAGGAGATGGGCAGGGCACTGAAGCTTTCTTT
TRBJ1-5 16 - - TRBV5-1 CASSKIRDTGVQPQHF TGCGCCAGCAGCAAAATTCGGGACACTGGTGTTCAGCCCCAGCATTTT
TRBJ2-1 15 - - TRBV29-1 CSVESSSSSYNEQFF TGCAGCGTTGAGTCTAGCTCTTCATCTTACAATGAGCAGTTCTTC
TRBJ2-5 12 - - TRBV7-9 CASSLVRETQYF TGTGCCAGCAGCTTAGTCCGAGAGACCCAGTACTTC
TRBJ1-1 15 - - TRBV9 CASSVDPQGTSEAFF TGTGCCAGCAGCGTAGACCCCCAGGGCACCTCTGAAGCTTTCTTT
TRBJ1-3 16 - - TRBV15 CATSRAYLSSGNTIYF TGTGCCACCAGCAGAGCTTACTTGTCCTCTGGAAACACCATATATTTT
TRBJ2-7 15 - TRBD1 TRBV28 CASSGGQGRPYEQYF TGTGCCAGCAGTGGGGGACAGGGGAGGCCCTACGAGCAGTACTTC
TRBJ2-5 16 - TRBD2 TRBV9 CASSQGGGGVEETQYF TGTGCCAGCAGCCAGGGAGGCGGGGGGGTGGAGGAGACCCAGTACTTC
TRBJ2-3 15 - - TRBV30 CAAEGDSSSTDTQYF TGTGCCGCGGAGGGAGACAGTAGTTCCACAGATACGCAGTATTTT
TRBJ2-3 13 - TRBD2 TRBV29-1 CSGLAGGTDTQYF TGCAGCGGCCTAGCGGGGGGAACAGATACGCAGTATTTT
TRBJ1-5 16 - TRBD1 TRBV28 CASSAGTGGLNQPQHF TGTGCCAGCAGCGCCGGGACAGGGGGCCTCAATCAGCCCCAGCATTTT
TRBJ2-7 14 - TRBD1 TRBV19 CASSPGTGKREQYF TGTGCCAGTAGTCCTGGGACAGGGAAGCGGGAGCAGTACTTC
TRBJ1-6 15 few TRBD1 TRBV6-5 CASSYSRQGNSPLHF TGTGCCAGCAGTTACTCGCGACAGGGAAATTCACCCCTCCACTTT
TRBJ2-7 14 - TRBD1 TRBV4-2 CASSQGTGVGEQYF TGTGCCAGCAGCCAAGGGACAGGGGTAGGCGAGCAGTACTTC
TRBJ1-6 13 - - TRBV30 CAWSGAFTAPLHF TGTGCCTGGAGTGGGGCGTTTACGGCACCCCTCCACTTT
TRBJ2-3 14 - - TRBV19 CASSPLASTDTQYF TGTGCCAGTAGCCCGCTAGCGAGTACAGATACGCAGTATTTT
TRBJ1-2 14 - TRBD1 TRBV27 CASSFYDRGGGYTF TGTGCCAGCAGTTTTTACGACAGGGGAGGCGGCTACACCTTC
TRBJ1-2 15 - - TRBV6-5 CASSYTAGSHYGYTF TGTGCCAGCAGTTACACGGCAGGGTCGCACTATGGCTACACCTTC
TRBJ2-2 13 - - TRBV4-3 CASSQQRTGELFF TGCGCCAGCAGCCAACAGAGGACCGGGGAGCTGTTTTTT
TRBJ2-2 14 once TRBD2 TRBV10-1 CASRLAGDSGELFF TGCGCCAGCAGACTAGCGGGGGATTCCGGGGAGCTGTTTTTT
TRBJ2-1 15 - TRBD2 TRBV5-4 CASSLRSGGAFEQFF TGTGCCAGCAGCTTGCGAAGCGGGGGGGCGTTTGAGCAGTTCTTC
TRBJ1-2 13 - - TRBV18 CASSLSTEEGYTF TGTGCCAGCTCACTATCCACGGAGGAAGGCTACACCTTC
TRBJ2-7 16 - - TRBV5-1 CASSRTDSANSYEQYF TGCGCCAGCAGCCGCACGGACAGCGCTAACTCCTACGAGCAGTACTTC
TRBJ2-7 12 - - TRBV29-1 CSVVRSTYEQYF TGCAGCGTTGTACGCAGTACCTACGAGCAGTACTTC